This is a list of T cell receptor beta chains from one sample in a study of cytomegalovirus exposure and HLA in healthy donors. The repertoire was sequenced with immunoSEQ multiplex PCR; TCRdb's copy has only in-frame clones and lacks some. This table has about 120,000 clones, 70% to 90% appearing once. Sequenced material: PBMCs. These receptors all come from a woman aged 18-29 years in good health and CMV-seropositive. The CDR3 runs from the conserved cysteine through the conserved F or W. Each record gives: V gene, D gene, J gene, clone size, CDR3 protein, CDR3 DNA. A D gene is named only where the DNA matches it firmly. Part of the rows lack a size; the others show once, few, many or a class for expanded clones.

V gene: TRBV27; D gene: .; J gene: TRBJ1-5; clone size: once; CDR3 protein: CASLLIIYSNQPQHF; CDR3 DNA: TGTGCCAGCCTCCTAATCATTTATAGCAATCAGCCCCAGCATTTT
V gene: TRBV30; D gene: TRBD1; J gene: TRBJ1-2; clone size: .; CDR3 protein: CAWRPQPGTGGWGYTF; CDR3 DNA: TGTGCCTGGAGGCCACAACCAGGGACAGGGGGCTGGGGCTACACCTTC
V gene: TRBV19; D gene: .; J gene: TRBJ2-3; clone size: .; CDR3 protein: CASRKQQGPTDTQYF; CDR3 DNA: TGTGCCAGTAGGAAACAACAGGGTCCCACAGATACGCAGTATTTT
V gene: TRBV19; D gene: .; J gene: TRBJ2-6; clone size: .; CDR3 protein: CASSILGYSGANVLTF; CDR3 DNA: TGTGCCAGTAGTATCCTAGGATACTCTGGGGCCAACGTCCTGACTTTC
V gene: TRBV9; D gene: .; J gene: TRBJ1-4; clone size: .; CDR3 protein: CASSVAWGTNEKLFF; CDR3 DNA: TGTGCCAGCAGCGTAGCCTGGGGCACTAATGAAAAACTGTTTTTT
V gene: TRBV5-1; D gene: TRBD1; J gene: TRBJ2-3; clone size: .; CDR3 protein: CASSGGTGRDTQYF; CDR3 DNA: TGCGCCAGCAGCGGAGGGACAGGGAGAGATACGCAGTATTTT
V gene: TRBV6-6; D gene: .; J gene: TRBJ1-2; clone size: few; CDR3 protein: CASSYSPGQGYTF; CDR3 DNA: TGTGCCAGCAGTTACTCGCCAGGGCAGGGCTACACCTTC
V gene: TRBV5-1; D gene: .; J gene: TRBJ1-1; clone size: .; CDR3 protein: CASSLGPLNTEAFF; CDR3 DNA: TGCGCCAGCAGCTTGGGGCCGTTGAACACTGAAGCTTTCTTT
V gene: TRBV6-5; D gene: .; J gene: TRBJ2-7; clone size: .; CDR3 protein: CASSPGGHSYEQYF; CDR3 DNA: TGTGCCAGCTCTCCCGGCGGGCACTCCTACGAGCAGTACTTC
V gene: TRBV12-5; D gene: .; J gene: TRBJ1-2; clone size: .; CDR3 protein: CASGWGGANYGYTF; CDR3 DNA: TGTGCTAGTGGTTGGGGGGGGGCTAACTATGGCTACACCTTC
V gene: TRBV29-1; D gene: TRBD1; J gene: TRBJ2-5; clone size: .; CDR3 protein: CSGRQGALEETQYF; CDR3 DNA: TGCAGCGGGCGACAGGGGGCTTTAGAGGAGACCCAGTACTTC
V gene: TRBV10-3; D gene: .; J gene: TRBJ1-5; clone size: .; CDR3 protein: CAISEYAGGGSNQPQHF; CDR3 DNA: TGTGCCATCAGTGAGTATGCGGGGGGTGGTAGCAATCAGCCCCAGCATTTT
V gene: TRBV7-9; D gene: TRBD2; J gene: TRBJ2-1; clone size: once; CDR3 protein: CASSVRSTSGINNEQFF; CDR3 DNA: TGTGCCAGCAGCGTCCGCTCGACTAGCGGAATTAACAATGAGCAGTTCTTC
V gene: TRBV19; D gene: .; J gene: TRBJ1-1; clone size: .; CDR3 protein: CASKEQIMNTEAFF; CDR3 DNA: TGTGCCAGTAAGGAGCAGATAATGAACACTGAAGCTTTCTTT
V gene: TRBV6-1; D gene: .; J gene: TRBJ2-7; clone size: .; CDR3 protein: CASSKPYEQYF; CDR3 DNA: TGTGCCAGCAGTAAGCCCTACGAGCAGTACTTC
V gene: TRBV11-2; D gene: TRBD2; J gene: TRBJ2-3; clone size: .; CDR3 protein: CASSSSSGGAEDTQYF; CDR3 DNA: TGTGCCAGCAGCTCGTCTAGCGGGGGGGCCGAGGATACGCAGTATTTT
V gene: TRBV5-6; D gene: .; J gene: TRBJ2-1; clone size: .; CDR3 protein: CASSLLSLRDAAYNEQFF; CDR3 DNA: TGTGCCAGCAGCTTGTTGAGTCTCAGGGATGCAGCCTACAATGAGCAGTTCTTC
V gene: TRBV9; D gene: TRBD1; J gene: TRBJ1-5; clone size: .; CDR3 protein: CASSVEGPHGTDDCFSNQPQHF; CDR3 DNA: TGTGCCAGCAGCGTAGAAGGCCCCCACGGGACAGATGATTGTTTTAGCAATCAGCCCCAGCATTTT
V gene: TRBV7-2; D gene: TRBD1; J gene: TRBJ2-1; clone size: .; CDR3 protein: CASSRQGSSYNEQFF; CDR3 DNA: TGTGCCAGCAGCCGACAGGGATCGTCCTACAATGAGCAGTTCTTC
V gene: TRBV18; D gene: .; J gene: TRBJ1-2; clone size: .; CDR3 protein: CASSPLGVDGYTF; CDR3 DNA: TGTGCCAGCTCACCCCTCGGGGTGGATGGCTACACCTTC
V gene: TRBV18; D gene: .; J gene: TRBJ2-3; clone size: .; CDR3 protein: CASSPPGKLRATQYF; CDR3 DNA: TGTGCCAGCTCACCACCTGGAAAGCTGAGGGCTACGCAGTATTTT
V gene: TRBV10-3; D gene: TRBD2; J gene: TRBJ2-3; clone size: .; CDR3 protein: CAISERGGTQYF; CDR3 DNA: TGTGCCATCAGTGAACGGGGGGGGACGCAGTATTTT
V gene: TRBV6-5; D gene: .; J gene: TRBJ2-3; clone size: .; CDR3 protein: CASSYEGDTQYF; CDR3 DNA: TGTGCCAGCAGTTATGAGGGCGATACGCAGTATTTT
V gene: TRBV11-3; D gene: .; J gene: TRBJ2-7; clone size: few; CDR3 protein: CASSPKTSTASYEQYF; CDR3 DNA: TGTGCCAGCAGCCCGAAGACTTCGACGGCTTCCTACGAGCAGTACTTC
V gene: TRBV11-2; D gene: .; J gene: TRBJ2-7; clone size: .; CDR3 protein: CASSTGGPYEQYF; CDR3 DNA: TGTGCCAGCAGCACGGGGGGCCCTTACGAGCAGTACTTC
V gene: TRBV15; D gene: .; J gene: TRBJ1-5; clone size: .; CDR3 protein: CATSNLNAQPQHF; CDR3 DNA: TGTGCCACCAGCAACTTAAACGCTCAGCCCCAGCATTTT
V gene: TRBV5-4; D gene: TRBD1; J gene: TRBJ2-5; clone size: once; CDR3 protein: CAGSLGARDRGAKTQYF; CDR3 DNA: TGTGCCGGCAGCTTGGGGGCCCGGGACAGGGGAGCCAAGACCCAGTACTTC
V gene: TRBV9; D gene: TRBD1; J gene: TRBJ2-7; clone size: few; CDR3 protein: CASSVSGQGPYEQYF; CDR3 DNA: TGTGCCAGCAGCGTGTCAGGACAGGGTCCCTACGAGCAGTACTTC
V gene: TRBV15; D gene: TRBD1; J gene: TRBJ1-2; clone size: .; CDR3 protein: CATSSLDRGTFYGYTF; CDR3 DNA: TGTGCCACCAGCAGTCTAGACAGGGGAACATTCTATGGCTACACCTTC
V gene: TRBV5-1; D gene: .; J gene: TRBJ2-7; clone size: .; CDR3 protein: CASSLGEGYSEQYF; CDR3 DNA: TGCGCCAGCAGCTTGGGTGAGGGTTACTCCGAGCAGTACTTC
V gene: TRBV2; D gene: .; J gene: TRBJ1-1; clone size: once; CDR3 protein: CASRIGGLNTEAFF; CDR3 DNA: TGTGCCAGCAGGATCGGAGGGTTAAACACTGAAGCTTTCTTT
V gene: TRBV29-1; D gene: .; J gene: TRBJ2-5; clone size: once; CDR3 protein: CSVVADIQETQYF; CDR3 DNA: TGCAGCGTGGTGGCTGACATTCAAGAGACCCAGTACTTC
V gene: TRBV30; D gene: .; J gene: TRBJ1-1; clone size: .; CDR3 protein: CAWFWGVEAFF; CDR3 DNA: TGTGCCTGGTTCTGGGGAGTCGAAGCTTTCTTT
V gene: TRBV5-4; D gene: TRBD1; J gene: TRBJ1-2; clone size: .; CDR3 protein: CASSQRTGLGGYTF; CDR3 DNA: TGTGCCAGCAGCCAACGGACAGGCCTTGGGGGCTACACCTTC
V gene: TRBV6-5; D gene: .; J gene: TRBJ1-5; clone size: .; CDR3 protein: CASSPRGNQPQHF; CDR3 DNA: TGTGCCAGCAGTCCCCGGGGCAATCAGCCCCAGCATTTT
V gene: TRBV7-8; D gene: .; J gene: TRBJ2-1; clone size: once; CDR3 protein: CASSRSEDSYNEQFF; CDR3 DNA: TGTGCCAGCAGCCGAAGTGAGGACTCCTACAATGAGCAGTTCTTC
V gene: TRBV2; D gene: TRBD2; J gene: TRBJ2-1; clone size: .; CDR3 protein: CASRPGPAGGYNEQFF; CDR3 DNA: TGTGCCAGCAGACCGGGACCCGCGGGGGGGTACAATGAGCAGTTCTTC
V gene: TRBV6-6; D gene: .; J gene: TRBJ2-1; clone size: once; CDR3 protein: CASGGGGTYNEQFF; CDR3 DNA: TGTGCCAGCGGGGGGGGCGGGACCTACAATGAGCAGTTCTTC
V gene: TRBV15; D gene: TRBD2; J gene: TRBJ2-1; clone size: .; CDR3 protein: CATSSAGTSGRATYNEQFF; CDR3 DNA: TGTGCCACCAGCAGCGCTGGGACTAGCGGGAGAGCAACCTACAATGAGCAGTTCTTC
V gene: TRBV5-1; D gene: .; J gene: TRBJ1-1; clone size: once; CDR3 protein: CASSPPEGITFF; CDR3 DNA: TGCGCCAGCAGCCCCCCGGAGGGGATAACTTTCTTT
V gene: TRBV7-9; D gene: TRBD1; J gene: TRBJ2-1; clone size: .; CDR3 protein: CASSLGGDRARGFEQFF; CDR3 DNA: TGTGCCAGCAGCTTAGGGGGGGACAGGGCCCGGGGGTTTGAGCAGTTCTTC
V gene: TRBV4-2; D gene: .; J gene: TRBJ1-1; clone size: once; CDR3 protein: CASSQGQEAFF; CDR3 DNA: TGTGCCAGCAGCCAAGGTCAGGAAGCTTTCTTT
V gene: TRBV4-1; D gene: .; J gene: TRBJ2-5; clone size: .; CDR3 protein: CASSLLGGQETQYF; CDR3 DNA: TGCGCCAGCAGCCTGCTTGGGGGGCAAGAGACCCAGTACTTC
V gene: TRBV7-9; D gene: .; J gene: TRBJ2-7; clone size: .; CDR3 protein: CASGRGSREQYF; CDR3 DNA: TGTGCCAGCGGACGGGGGTCGCGCGAGCAGTACTTC